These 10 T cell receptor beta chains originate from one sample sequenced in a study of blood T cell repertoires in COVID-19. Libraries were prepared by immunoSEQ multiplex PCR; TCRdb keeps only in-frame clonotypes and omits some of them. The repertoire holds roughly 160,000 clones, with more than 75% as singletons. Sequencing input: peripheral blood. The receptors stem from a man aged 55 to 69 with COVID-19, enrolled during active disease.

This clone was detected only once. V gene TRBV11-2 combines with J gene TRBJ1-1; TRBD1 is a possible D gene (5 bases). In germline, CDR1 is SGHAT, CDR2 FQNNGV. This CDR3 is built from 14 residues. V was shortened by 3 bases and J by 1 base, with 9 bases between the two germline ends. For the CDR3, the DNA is TGTGCCAGCAGCTTTACAACAGGGAACACTGAAGCTTTCTTT. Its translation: CASSFTTGNTEAFF.

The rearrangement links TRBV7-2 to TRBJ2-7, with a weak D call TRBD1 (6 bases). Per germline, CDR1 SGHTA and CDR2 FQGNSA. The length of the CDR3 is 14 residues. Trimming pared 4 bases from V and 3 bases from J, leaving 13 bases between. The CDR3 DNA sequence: TGTGCCAGCAGCTCACCGGACAGATACTACGAGCAGTACTTC. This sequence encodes CASSSPDRYYEQYF.

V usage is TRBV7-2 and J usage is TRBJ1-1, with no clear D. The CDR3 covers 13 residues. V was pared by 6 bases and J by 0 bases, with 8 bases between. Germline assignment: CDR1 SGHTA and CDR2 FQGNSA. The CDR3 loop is CASRTEMNTEAFF. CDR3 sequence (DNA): TGTGCCAGCAGAACGGAGATGAACACTGAAGCTTTCTTT.

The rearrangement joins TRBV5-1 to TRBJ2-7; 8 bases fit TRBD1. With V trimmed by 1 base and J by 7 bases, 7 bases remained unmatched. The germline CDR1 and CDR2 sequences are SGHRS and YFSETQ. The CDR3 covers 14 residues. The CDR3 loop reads CASSLQGATWEQYF. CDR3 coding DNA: TGCGCCAGCAGCTTGCAGGGGGCAACCTGGGAGCAGTACTTC.

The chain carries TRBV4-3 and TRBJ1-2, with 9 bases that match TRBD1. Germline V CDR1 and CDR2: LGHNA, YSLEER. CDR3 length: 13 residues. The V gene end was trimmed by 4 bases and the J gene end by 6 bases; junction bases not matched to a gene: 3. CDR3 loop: CASSLDRGDGYTF. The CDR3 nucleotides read TGCGCCAGCAGCCTAGACAGGGGGGATGGCTACACCTTC.

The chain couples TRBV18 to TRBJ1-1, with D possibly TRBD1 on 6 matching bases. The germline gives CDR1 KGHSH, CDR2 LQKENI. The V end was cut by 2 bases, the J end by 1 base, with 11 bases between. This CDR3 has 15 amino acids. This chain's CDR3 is CASSPTQGQNTEAFF. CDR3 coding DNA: TGTGCCAGCTCACCAACCCAGGGACAGAACACTGAAGCTTTCTTT.

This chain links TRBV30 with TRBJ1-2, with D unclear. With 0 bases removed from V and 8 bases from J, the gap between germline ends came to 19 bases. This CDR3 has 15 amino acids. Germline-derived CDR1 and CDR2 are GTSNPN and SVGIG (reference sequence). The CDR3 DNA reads TGTGCCTGGAGTGTACTAAACACGGGTTCTCAGGGCTACACCTTC. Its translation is CAWSVLNTGSQGYTF.

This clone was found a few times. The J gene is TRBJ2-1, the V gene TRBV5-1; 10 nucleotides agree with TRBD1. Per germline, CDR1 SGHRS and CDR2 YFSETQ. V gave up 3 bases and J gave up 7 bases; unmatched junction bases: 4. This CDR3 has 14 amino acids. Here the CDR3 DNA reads TGCGCCAGCAGCTGGACAGGGGGAGGGAATGAGCAGTTCTTC. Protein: CASSWTGGGNEQFF. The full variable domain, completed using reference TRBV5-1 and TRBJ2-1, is KAGVTQTPRYLIKTRGQQVTLSCSPISGHRSVSWYQQTPGQGLQFLFEYFSETQRNKGNFPGRFSGRQFSNSRSEMNVSTLELGDSALYLCASSWTGGGNEQFFGPGTRLTVL.

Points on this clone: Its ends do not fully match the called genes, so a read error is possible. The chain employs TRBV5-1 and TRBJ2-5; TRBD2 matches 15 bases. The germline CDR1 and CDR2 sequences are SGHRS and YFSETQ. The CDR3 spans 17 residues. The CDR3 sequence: CASSLLVPGLAGGTVDF. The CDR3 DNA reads TGCGCCAGCAGCCTACTGGTTCCGGGACTAGCGGGAGGCACGGTAGACTTC.

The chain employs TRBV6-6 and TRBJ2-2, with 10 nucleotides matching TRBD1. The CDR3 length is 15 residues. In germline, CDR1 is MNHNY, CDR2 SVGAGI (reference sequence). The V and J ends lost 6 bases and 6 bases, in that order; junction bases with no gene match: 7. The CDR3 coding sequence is TGTGCCAGCAGCAACCGGGACAGGGGATCCGGGGAGCTGTTTTTT. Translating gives CASSNRDRGSGELFF.